The clone carrying this TCR beta chain was counted a single time. What it binds is not known. Other DNA sequences from this sample encode an identical CDR3 as well. The CDR3 length is 15 residues. In germline, CDR1 is LNHDA, CDR2 SQIVND (reference sequence). V was pared by 6 bases and J by 4 bases, with 7 bases of the junction left unmatched. Primers included in the PCR were 60 Vbeta and 13 Jbeta primers. As handled by the study authors: Roughly 11 million of the about 80 million unique TCR beta chains counted in a later analysis were shared. Only in-frame clones appear in the TCRdb table, and some are missing; sequencing was by immunoSEQ multiplex PCR. D and trimming were read from the DNA, whereas the V and J calls and clone size are those reported in that table. The sample includes about 200,000 clones, over 75% seen only once; the top ten take less than 3%. The source of the sample is a study of cytomegalovirus exposure and HLA in healthy donors.

Whole-study results and caveats: Earlier analysis found most TCR beta V segments productive about 90% or about 30% of the time. TCR sequences were mostly rare, though some public TCRs occurred in many donors.

The receptor comes from a woman aged 25 to 39 in good health and CMV-seronegative. The sequencing input was PBMCs. The V gene is TRBV19, the J gene TRBJ2-7; 12 bases are a match to TRBD1. The CDR3 region has the DNA TGTGCCAGTAGAAGGGGGACAGGGGGCGAGTACGAGCAGTACTTC. This translates into CASRRGTGGEYEQYF.